A single sample gave rise to the 4 T cell receptor beta chains below, sequenced in a study of shared T cell receptors in the human thymus. Profiled with immunoSEQ multiplex PCR; TCRdb holds only in-frame clones, not every one. The sample carries hundreds of thousands of clones, roughly 90% recorded once. These data are also associated with another study on human thymus T cells.

Sequenced: thymocytes. These receptors came from a boy under two years old with a congenital heart defect.

The V call is TRBV29-1, the J call TRBJ2-7; perhaps TRBD1 as D (5 bases). V lost 0 bases to trimming and J lost 5 bases, with 14 bases between them. The CDR3 covers 14 residues. CDR1 SQVTM and CDR2 ANQGSEA come from the germline V gene. CDR3 loop: CSVEERQTGDEQYF. The CDR3 bases are TGCAGCGTTGAAGAGCGACAGACTGGTGACGAGCAGTACTTC.

The chain recombines TRBV7-8 with TRBJ1-5; tentative D call: TRBD1 (6 bases). The CDR3 is made up of 14 amino acids. Per germline, CDR1 SGHVS and CDR2 FQNEAQ. The V end was cut by 5 bases, the J end by 3 bases, with 11 bases between. The CDR3 loop reads CASSPAGDNQPQHF. For the CDR3, the DNA is TGTGCCAGCAGCCCAGCAGGGGACAATCAGCCCCAGCATTTT.

The rearrangement links TRBV30 to TRBJ2-7; D perhaps matches TRBD1 (6 bases). Germline values: CDR1 GTSNPN, CDR2 SVGIG (reference sequence). The CDR3 is 17 residues long. The V and J ends lost 2 bases and 1 base respectively, with 21 bases between them. CDR3 in amino acids: CAWSPDRRGKFSYEQYF. As DNA, the CDR3 is TGTGCCTGGAGTCCTGACAGGAGAGGCAAGTTTTCCTACGAGCAGTACTTC.

The gene calls are TRBV27 and TRBJ1-2; 8 nucleotides match TRBD1. The CDR3 consists of 13 residues. Germline loops: CDR1 MNHEY, CDR2 SMNVEV (reference sequence). With 4 bases clipped from V and 4 bases from J, the junction kept 2 bases outside the gene matches. The CDR3 DNA is TGTGCCAGCAGTTCGGACAGGGTCTATGGCTACACCTTC. It yields the protein CASSSDRVYGYTF.